This T cell receptor (beta chain) was retrieved from a study of blood T cell repertoires in COVID-19. About the study: The United States, Italy and Spain provided the acute and convalescent COVID-19 samples.

Authors' analysis steps: Using reference gene primer amplification, nucleated cell counts were estimated. Profiled with immunoSEQ multiplex PCR; TCRdb holds only in-frame clones, not every one. The DNA gave D and trimming, while V, J and clone size come from that table. The sample yields about 320,000 clones, around nine tenths seen once. Participants spanned ages about 18 to 90 years and resided in roughly 22 US areas. Each participant's cohort was designated according to participant-reported clinical history. The germline V and J ends were trimmed by 1 base and 0 bases, with 12 bases remaining between them. Germline CDR1 MGHRA, CDR2 YSYEKL. This CDR3 comprises 17 residues.

This receptor was identified in a woman in her twenties or thirties who had been exposed to COVID-19. This chain joins TRBV4-1 and TRBJ2-2; tentatively, D is TRBD2 (5 bases). The sequenced sample was PBMCs or T cells enriched from blood (not recorded which). The CDR3 DNA reads TGCGCCAGCAGCCAAGTGGGCGGGCCAGCGAACACCGGGGAGCTGTTTTTT. Translating it yields CASSQVGGPANTGELFF.